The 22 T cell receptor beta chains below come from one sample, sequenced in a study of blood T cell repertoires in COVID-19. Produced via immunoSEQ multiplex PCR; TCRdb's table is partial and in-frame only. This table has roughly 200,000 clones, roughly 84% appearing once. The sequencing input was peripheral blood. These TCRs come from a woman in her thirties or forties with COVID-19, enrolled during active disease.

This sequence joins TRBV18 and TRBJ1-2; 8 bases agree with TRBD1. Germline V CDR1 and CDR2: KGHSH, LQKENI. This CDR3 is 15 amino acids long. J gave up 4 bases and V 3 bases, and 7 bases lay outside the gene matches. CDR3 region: CASSPRQGPTYGYTF. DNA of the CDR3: TGTGCCAGCTCACCCCGACAGGGGCCCACCTATGGCTACACCTTC.

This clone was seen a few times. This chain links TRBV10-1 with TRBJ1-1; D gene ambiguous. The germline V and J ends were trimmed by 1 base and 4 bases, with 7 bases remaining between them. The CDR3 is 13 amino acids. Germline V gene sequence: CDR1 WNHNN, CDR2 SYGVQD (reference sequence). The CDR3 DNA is TGCGCCAGCAGTGAGTTGACGGGCACTGAAGCTTTCTTT. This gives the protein CASSELTGTEAFF.

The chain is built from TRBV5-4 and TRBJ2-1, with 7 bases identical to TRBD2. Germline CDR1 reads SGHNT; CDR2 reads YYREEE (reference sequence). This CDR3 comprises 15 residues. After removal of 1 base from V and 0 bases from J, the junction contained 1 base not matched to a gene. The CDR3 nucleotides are TGTGCCAGCAGCTTGCGGACTAGCTCCTACAATGAGCAGTTCTTC. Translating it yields CASSLRTSSYNEQFF.

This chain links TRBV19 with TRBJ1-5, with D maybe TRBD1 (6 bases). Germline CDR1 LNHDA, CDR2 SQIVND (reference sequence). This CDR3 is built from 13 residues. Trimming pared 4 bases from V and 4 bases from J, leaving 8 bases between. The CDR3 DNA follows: TGTGCCAGTAGTACACAGGGAAATCAGCCCCAGCATTTT. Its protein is CASSTQGNQPQHF. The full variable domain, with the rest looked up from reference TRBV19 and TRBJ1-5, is DGGITQSPKYLFRKEGQNVTLSCEQNLNHDAMYWYRQDPGQGLRLIYYSQIVNDFQKGDIAEGYSVSREKKESFPLTVTSAQKNPTAFYLCASSTQGNQPQHFGDGTRLSIL.

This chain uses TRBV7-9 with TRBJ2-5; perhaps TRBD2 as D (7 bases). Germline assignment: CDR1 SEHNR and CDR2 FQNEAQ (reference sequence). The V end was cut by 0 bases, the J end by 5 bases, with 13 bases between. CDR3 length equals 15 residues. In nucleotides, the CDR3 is TGTGCCAGCAGCTTAGCGGGGGGGCGAGAGGAGACCCAGTACTTC. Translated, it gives CASSLAGGREETQYF.

CDR3 loop: CASSLEGWTTGANVLTF. For the CDR3, the DNA is TGTGCCAGCAGCTTGGAAGGTTGGACTACGGGGGCCAACGTCCTGACTTTC. The rearrangement links TRBV5-6 to TRBJ2-6; the D gene is possibly TRBD2 (6 bases). CDR3 length: 17 amino acids. V gave up 0 bases and J gave up 4 bases, with 14 bases separating them. Germline lookup yields CDR1 SGHDT and CDR2 YYEEEE.

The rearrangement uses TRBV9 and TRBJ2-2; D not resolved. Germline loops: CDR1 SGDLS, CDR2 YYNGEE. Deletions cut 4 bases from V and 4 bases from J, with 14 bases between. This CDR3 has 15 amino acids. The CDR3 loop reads CASSQVIVSTGELFF. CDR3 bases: TGTGCCAGCAGCCAGGTGATAGTGAGCACCGGGGAGCTGTTTTTT.

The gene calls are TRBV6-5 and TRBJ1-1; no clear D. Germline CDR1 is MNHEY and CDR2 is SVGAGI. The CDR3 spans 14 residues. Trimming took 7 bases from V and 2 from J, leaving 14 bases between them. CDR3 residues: CASNLLASNTEAFF. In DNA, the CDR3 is TGTGCCAGCAATCTCCTCGCGAGTAACACTGAAGCTTTCTTT.

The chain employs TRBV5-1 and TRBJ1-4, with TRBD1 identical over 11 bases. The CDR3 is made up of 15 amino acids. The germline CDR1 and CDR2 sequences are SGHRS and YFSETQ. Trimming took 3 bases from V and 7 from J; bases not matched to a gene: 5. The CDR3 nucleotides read TGCGCCAGCAGCTCAGAGGGGACAGGGGGTGAAAAACTGTTTTTT. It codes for CASSSEGTGGEKLFF.

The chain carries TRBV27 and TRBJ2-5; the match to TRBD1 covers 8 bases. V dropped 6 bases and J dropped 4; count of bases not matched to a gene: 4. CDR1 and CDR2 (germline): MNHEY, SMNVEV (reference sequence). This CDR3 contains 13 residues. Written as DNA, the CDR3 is TGTGCCAGCAGACTTGACAGGGGAGAGACCCAGTACTTC. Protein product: CASRLDRGETQYF.

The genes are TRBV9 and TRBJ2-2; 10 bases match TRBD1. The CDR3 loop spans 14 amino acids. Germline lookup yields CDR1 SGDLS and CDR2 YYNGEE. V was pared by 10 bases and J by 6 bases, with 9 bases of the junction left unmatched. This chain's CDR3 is CAWLRGQGPGELFF. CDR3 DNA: TGTGCCTGGCTGCGGGGACAGGGGCCCGGGGAGCTGTTTTTT.

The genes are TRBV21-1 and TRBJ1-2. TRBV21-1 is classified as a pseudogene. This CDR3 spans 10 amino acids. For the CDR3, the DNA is TGTGCCAGCAGCAAAGGAGGGTGGGTCTTC. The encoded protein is CASSKGGWVF.

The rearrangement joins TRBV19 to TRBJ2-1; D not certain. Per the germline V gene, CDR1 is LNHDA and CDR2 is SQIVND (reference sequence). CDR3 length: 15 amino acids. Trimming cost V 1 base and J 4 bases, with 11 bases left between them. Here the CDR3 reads CASSIGQAWYNEQFF. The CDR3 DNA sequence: TGTGCCAGTAGTATAGGTCAGGCGTGGTACAATGAGCAGTTCTTC.

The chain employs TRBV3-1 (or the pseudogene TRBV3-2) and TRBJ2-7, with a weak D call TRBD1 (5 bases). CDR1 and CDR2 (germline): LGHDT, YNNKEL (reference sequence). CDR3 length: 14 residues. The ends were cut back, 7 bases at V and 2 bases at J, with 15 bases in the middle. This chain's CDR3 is CASNFHRNPYEQYF. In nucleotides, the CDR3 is TGTGCCAGCAACTTTCACAGGAACCCCTACGAGCAGTACTTC.

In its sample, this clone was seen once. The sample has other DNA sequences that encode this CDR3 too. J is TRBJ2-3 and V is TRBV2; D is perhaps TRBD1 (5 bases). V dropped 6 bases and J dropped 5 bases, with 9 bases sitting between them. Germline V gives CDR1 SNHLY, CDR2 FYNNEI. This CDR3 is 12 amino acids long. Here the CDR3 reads CASRTQGDTQYF. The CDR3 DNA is TGTGCCAGCAGGACCCAGGGAGATACGCAGTATTTT.

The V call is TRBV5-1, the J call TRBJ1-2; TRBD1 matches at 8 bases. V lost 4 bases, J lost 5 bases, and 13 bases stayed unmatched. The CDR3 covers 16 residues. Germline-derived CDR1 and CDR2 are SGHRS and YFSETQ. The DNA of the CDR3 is TGCGCCAGCAGCCGATTCTCCGGACAGGGAGGATATGGCTACACCTTC. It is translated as CASSRFSGQGGYGYTF. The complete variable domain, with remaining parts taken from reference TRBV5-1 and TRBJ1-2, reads KAGVTQTPRYLIKTRGQQVTLSCSPISGHRSVSWYQQTPGQGLQFLFEYFSETQRNKGNFPGRFSGRQFSNSRSEMNVSTLELGDSALYLCASSRFSGQGGYGYTFGSGTRLTVV.

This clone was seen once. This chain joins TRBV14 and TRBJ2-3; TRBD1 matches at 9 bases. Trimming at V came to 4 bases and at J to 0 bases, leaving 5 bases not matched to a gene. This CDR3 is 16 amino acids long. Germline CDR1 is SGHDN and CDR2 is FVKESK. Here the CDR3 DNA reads TGTGCCAGCAGCCCATACAGGGGGCTAAGCACAGATACGCAGTATTTT. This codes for CASSPYRGLSTDTQYF.

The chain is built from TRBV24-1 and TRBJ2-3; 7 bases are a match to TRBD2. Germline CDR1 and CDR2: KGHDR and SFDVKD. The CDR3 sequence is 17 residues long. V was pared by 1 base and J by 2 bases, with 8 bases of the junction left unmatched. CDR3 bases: TGTGCCACCAGTGATTTTCCAAGCGGGACGGTCACAGATACGCAGTATTTT. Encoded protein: CATSDFPSGTVTDTQYF.

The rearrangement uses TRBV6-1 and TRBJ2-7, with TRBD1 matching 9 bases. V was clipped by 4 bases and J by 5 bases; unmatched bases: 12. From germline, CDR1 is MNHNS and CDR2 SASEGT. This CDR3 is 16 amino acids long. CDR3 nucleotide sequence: TGTGCCAGCAGTGGAACCGCGGACAGGGGAGTCGACGAGCAGTACTTC. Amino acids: CASSGTADRGVDEQYF.

In DNA form, the CDR3 reads TGTGCCACCGAGGGACTGTCCTACGAGCAGTACTTC. Translated: CATEGLSYEQYF. The chain carries TRBV24-1 and TRBJ2-7; tentatively, D is TRBD2 (6 bases). Trimming took off 9 bases at V and 1 base at J, with 9 bases between the two ends. CDR3 length: 12 amino acids. Germline assignment: CDR1 KGHDR and CDR2 SFDVKD.

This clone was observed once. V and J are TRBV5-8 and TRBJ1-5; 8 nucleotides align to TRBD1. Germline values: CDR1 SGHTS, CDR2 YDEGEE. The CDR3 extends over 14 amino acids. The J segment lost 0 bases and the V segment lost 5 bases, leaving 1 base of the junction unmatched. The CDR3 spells CASRGQASNQPQHF. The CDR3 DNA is TGTGCCAGCAGGGGACAGGCTAGCAATCAGCCCCAGCATTTT.

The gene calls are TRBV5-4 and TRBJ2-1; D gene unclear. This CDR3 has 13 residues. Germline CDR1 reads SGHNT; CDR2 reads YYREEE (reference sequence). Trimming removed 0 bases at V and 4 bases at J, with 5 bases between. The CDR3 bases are TGTGCCAGCAGCTTGGACTCATACAATGAGCAGTTCTTC. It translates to CASSLDSYNEQFF.